The clone carrying this T cell receptor beta chain was seen repeatedly, ten times or more. The study amplified TCR beta CDR3 regions using RNA transcripts. The library came from an HTBI-primed first-round RT-PCR and a second-round multiplex PCR. TCRdb recomputed calls from the multiplex PCR reads with MiXCR, one row per CDR3 protein. The sample contains around 470,000 distinct CDR3 sequences, about 15% of which appear only once. Germline V gives CDR1 LNHDA, CDR2 SQIVND (reference sequence). The length of the CDR3 is 15 residues. Trimming removed 2 bases at V and 3 bases at J, with 13 bases between. This sample was taken from a study of Graves' ophthalmopathy and Graves' hyperthyroidism. Study-level information: There was a collection of peripheral blood at initial diagnosis, before any treatment.

Ophthalmopathy donors showed moderate-to-severe activity, CAS ≥3, NOSPECS ≥4 and a duration under 3 months. A diagnosis was made from clinical symptoms together with serum thyroxine, TRAb, thyroid ultrasound and orbital computed tomography. The chain carries TRBV19 and TRBJ1-1; unclear D gene. This clonotype was sampled from a woman aged 30 to 39 with Graves' ophthalmopathy. Sequenced: blood. The chain's CDR3 is CASSISGLTDTEAFF. The CDR3 coding sequence is TGTGCCAGTAGTATATCGGGTCTAACGGACACTGAAGCTTTCTTT.